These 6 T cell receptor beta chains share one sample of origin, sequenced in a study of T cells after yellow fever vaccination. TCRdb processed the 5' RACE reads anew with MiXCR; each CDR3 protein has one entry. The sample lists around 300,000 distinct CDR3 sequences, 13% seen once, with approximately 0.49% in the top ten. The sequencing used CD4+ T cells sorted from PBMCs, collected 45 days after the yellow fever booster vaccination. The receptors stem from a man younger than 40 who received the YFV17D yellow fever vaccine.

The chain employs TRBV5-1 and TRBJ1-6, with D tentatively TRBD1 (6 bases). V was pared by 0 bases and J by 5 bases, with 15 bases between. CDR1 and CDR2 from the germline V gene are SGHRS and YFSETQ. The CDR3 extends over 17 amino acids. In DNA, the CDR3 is TGCGCCAGCAGCTTGGCCTCGGGGGGCACAAATAATTCACCCCTCCACTTT. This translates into CASSLASGGTNNSPLHF.

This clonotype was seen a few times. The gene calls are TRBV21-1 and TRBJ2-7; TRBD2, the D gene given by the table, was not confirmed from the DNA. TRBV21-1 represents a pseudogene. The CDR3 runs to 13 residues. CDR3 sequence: CASSIIVLREQYF. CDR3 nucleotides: TGTGCCAGCAGCATAATAGTCCTGCGGGAGCAGTACTTC.

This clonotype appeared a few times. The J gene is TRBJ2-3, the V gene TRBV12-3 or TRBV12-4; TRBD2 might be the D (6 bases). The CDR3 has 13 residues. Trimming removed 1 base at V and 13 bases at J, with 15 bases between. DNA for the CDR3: TGTGCCAGCAGTTTAGGCCGTAGCGGAGCGGAGTATTTT. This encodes CASSLGRSGAEYF.

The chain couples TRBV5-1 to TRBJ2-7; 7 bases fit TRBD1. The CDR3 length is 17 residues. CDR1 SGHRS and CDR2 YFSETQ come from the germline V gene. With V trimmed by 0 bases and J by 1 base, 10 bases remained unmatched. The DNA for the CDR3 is TGCGCCAGCAGCTTGGCTAGGGGACAGACCAATTCCTACGAGCAGTACTTC. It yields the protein CASSLARGQTNSYEQYF.

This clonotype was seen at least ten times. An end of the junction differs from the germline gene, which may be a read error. CDR3 protein: CASSLAETGGSNEQFF. The CDR3 region has the DNA TGTGCTAGCAGCTTAGCGGAGACAGGGGGGAGTAATGAGCAGTTCTTC. The V and J genes are TRBV7-7 and TRBJ2-1; 9 nucleotides agree with TRBD1. CDR3 length: 16 amino acids. Germline assignment: CDR1 SSHAT and CDR2 FNYEAQ (reference sequence).

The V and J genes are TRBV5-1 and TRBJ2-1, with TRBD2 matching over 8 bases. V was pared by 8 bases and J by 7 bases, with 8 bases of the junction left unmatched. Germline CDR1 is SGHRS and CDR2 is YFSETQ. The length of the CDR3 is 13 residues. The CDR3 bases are TGCGCCAGTACTAGCGGAGGGGATAATGAGCAGTTCTTC. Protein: CASTSGGDNEQFF.